A selection of T cell receptor beta chains follows, all from one sample in a study of T cells in localized non-small cell lung cancer. Only in-frame clones appear in the TCRdb table, and some are missing; sequencing was by immunoSEQ multiplex PCR. The table has 35,000 or so clones, 87% seen once. The material sequenced was peripheral blood, taken before any cancer treatment. These receptors came from a woman aged 40-70 years with stage I lung adenocarcinoma. The CDR3 runs from the conserved cysteine through the conserved F or W. Fields, in order: J gene, V gene, clone size, D gene, CDR3 DNA, CDR3 protein. The D gene is left open where the match is weak. A row's size may be missing; if present it is once, few, many or a size class.

>TRBJ2-6|TRBV5-6|few|TRBD1
TGTGCCAGCAGCGCCCACAGGGGGCCCTTGGTCCTGACTTTC
CASSAHRGPLVLTF
>TRBJ1-5|TRBV27|-|TRBD1
TGTGCCAGCAGGAAAGACAGGGGGAATCAGCCCCAGCATTTT
CASRKDRGNQPQHF
>TRBJ2-1|TRBV7-3|-|TRBD2
TGTGCCAGCAGCTTAGCGGGGGGGCACTATGAGCAGTTCTTC
CASSLAGGHYEQFF
>TRBJ2-3|TRBV5-1|-|TRBD2
TGCGCCAGCAGCTTGGTCGGGGGGGTCACCACAGATACGCAGTATTTT
CASSLVGGVTTDTQYF
>TRBJ2-3|TRBV7-2|-|TRBD2
TGTGCCAGCAGCTTAGGACTAGCGGGGGGCACAGATACGCAGTATTTT
CASSLGLAGGTDTQYF
>TRBJ1-1|TRBV7-2|-|TRBD1
TGTGCCAGCAGCTTATCCAGGGGGTTAACTGAAGCTTTCTTT
CASSLSRGLTEAFF
>TRBJ2-5|TRBV30|-|TRBD2
TGTGCCTGGACAAGGACTAGCGGGGGGACGTACCAAGAGACCCAGTACTTC
CAWTRTSGGTYQETQYF
>TRBJ1-1|TRBV4-1|few|-
TGCGCCAGCAGCCAAGGTCATCAGGCCCTAGAAGCTTTCTTT
CASSQGHQALEAFF
>TRBJ2-7|TRBV6-5|-|-
TGTGCCAGCAGTACGACCGGGACCGGAGACTACGAGCAGTACTTC
CASSTTGTGDYEQYF
>TRBJ1-4|TRBV10-2|-|TRBD1
TGCGCCAGCAGTGAGTCGACAGGGGATAGTGAAAAACTGTTTTTT
CASSESTGDSEKLFF
>TRBJ2-2|TRBV27|-|TRBD1
TGTGCCAGCAGTGGCGGGACAGGGCTGCGGAGGGAGCTGTTTTTT
CASSGGTGLRRELFF
>TRBJ2-1|TRBV7-2|once|-
TGTGCCAGCAGCTCTTGGGGGCAGGACAATGAGCAGTTCTTC
CASSSWGQDNEQFF
>TRBJ2-2|TRBV27|-|TRBD1
TGTGCCAGCATGAGGGACAGGGATTCCCCCGGGGAGCTGTTTTTT
CASMRDRDSPGELFF
>TRBJ2-7|TRBV28|-|-
TGTGCCAGCAGCCAAACCCGGACGGTATCCTACGAGCAGTACTTC
CASSQTRTVSYEQYF
>TRBJ1-2|TRBV29-1|-|-
TGCAGCGTTGGGAACGACCTCTATGGCTACACCTTC
CSVGNDLYGYTF
>TRBJ1-2|TRBV14|-|-
TGTGCCAGCAGCCAAGGGGGGCTCGTCTATGGCTACACCTTC
CASSQGGLVYGYTF
>TRBJ1-1|TRBV5-4|-|-
TGTGCCAGCAGCCTTACGGGGAACACTGAAGCTTTCTTT
CASSLTGNTEAFF
>TRBJ1-1|TRBV7-2|once|-
TGTGCCAGCAGCCCTCCTGGGCCAGGTCGTGAAGCTTTCTTT
CASSPPGPGREAFF
>TRBJ2-3|TRBV7-9|once|TRBD2
TGTGCCAGCAGCATTGGACTAGCGGGCCATGGAACAGATACGCAGTATTTT
CASSIGLAGHGTDTQYF
>TRBJ2-2|TRBV4-2|once|-
TGTGCCAGCAGCCAGTCCTCTAGCATCGCCGGGGAGCTGTTTTTT
CASSQSSSIAGELFF
>TRBJ2-7|TRBV6-5|-|TRBD1
TGTGCCAGCAGTCGTGACAGGGAAAATCACGAGCAGTACTTC
CASSRDRENHEQYF
>TRBJ2-1|TRBV18|once|-
TGTGCCAGCTCGGAATCCAGGGACTCCTACAATGAGCAGTTCTTC
CASSESRDSYNEQFF
>TRBJ1-3|TRBV4-1|-|TRBD1
TGCGCCAGCAGTGGGAACAGGGGTAGGTCGGGAAACACCATATATTTT
CASSGNRGRSGNTIYF
>TRBJ2-7|TRBV11-3|-|-
TGTGCCAGCAGCTCAACACTCGGTGTCGACGAGCAGTACTTC
CASSSTLGVDEQYF
>TRBJ2-7|TRBV19|few|-
TGTGCCAGTAGTCCCCTCAGGGGCGGAACTTACGAGCAGTACTTC
CASSPLRGGTYEQYF
>TRBJ2-5|TRBV28|-|-
TGTGCCAGCATCTTTTCGAGGGTGGGGGGAGAGACCCAGTACTTC
CASIFSRVGGETQYF
>TRBJ1-1|TRBV14|-|-
TGTGCCAGCAGCCACTTCCCGACGGGAGACACTGAAGCTTTCTTT
CASSHFPTGDTEAFF
>TRBJ2-7|TRBV19|once|-
TGTGCCAGTAGTTACACGGGGGCGGCCTACGAGCAGTACTTC
CASSYTGAAYEQYF
>TRBJ2-5|TRBV18|once|-
TGTGCCAGCTCTGTGTGGACCCAAGAGACCCAGTACTTC
CASSVWTQETQYF
>TRBJ1-1|TRBV30|-|-
TGTGCCTGGGGCAGGTGGGTCACTGAAGCTTTCTTT
CAWGRWVTEAFF
>TRBJ2-7|TRBV11-3|-|-
TGTGCCAGCAGCTTAAATGTTTACGAGCAGTACTTC
CASSLNVYEQYF
>TRBJ1-6|TRBV27|few|-
TGTGCCAGCAGTTATTCACAGATGGGGAATTCACCCCTCCACTTT
CASSYSQMGNSPLHF
>TRBJ1-3|TRBV7-9|once|-
TGTGCCAGCAGCTCCCAGGGCTCTGGAAACACCATATATTTT
CASSSQGSGNTIYF
>TRBJ2-2|TRBV9|-|TRBD1
TGTGCCAGCAGCGTAGCGGACCGACAGGGTATCACCGGGGAGCTGTTTTTT
CASSVADRQGITGELFF
>TRBJ1-3|TRBV5-1|-|-
TGCGCCAGCAGCCCAGGACTCTCTGGAAACACCATATATTTT
CASSPGLSGNTIYF
>TRBJ2-2|TRBV10-3|-|TRBD1
TGTGCCACCCTAAGACAGGGCCCAAGGGGCGGGGAGCTGTTTTTT
CATLRQGPRGGELFF
>TRBJ1-3|TRBV4-3|-|-
TGCGCCAGCAGCCAAGATCTAGCAGGGCTAAACACCATATATTTT
CASSQDLAGLNTIYF
>TRBJ1-2|TRBV4-2|-|-
TGTGCCAGCAGCCAACAACGGATAGGGAGCGGCAGACCTTATGGCTACACCTTC
CASSQQRIGSGRPYGYTF
>TRBJ1-1|TRBV20-1|few|-
TGCAGTGCTACGGAGAATCAGGCTTTCTTT
CSATENQAFF
>TRBJ1-1|TRBV7-9|once|TRBD1
TGTGCCAGCAGCTTCTTAAAGGGGGCCACTGAAGCTTTCTTT
CASSFLKGATEAFF
>TRBJ1-1|TRBV5-4|-|-
TGTGCCAGCAGCTTGATTACTTTCAGCTTGAACACTGAAGCTTTCTTT
CASSLITFSLNTEAFF